These 27 T cell receptor beta chains share one sample of origin, sequenced in a study. TCRdb reprocessed the 5' RACE reads via MiXCR and lists one record per CDR3 protein. The table has 6,400 or so distinct CDR3 sequences, over 45% seen once. The source material was tumor-infiltrating memory CD4+ T cells sorted from the breast tumor. Subset meaning: memory CD4+ T cells, CD4+CD45RO+CD25-. Every receptor here comes from a female donor with breast cancer.

The chain couples TRBV5-1 to TRBJ2-3; a possible D gene is TRBD2 (5 bases). With 0 bases removed from V and 1 base from J, the gap between germline ends came to 12 bases. This CDR3 contains 16 residues. Germline CDR1 SGHRS, CDR2 YFSETQ. CDR3 DNA: TGCGCCAGCAGCTTGGTGGCGGGTTACGGCACAGATACGCAGTATTTT. As protein: CASSLVAGYGTDTQYF. Based on the CDR3 plus reference TRBV5-1 and TRBJ2-3, the full variable domain is KAGVTQTPRYLIKTRGQQVTLSCSPISGHRSVSWYQQTPGQGLQFLFEYFSETQRNKGNFPGRFSGRQFSNSRSEMNVSTLELGDSALYLCASSLVAGYGTDTQYFGPGTRLTVL.

The chain combines TRBV20-1 with TRBJ1-1; D is unresolved. Per the germline V gene, CDR1 is DFQATT and CDR2 is SNEGSKA (reference sequence). The CDR3 contains 13 residues. V was trimmed by 4 bases and J by 3 bases, leaving 12 bases between them. CDR3 sequence (DNA): TGCAGTGCTACCCTAAGACGGGACACTGAAGCTTTCTTT. Translated: CSATLRRDTEAFF.

This clonotype was observed a handful of times. The chain uses TRBV5-1 and TRBJ2-3, with 7 bases identical to TRBD2. The V segment lost 2 bases and the J segment 1 base; nucleotides outside the gene matches: 4. CDR1 is SGHRS, CDR2 YFSETQ, per germline. This CDR3 comprises 15 residues. CDR3 in amino acids: CASSFRLAGTDTQYF. Here the CDR3 DNA reads TGCGCCAGCAGCTTTCGTCTAGCGGGCACAGATACGCAGTATTTT.

The chain recombines TRBV7-9 with TRBJ1-2, with D unresolved. The CDR3 has 14 amino acids. Germline-derived CDR1 and CDR2 are SEHNR and FQNEAQ (reference sequence). The ends were cut back, 5 bases at V and 4 bases at J, with 14 bases in the middle. The CDR3 nucleotides are TGTGCCAGCAGCATCCAAACAGTTACCTATGGCTACACCTTC. It translates to CASSIQTVTYGYTF. The full variable domain, rest sourced from reference TRBV7-9 and TRBJ1-2, is DTGVSQNPRHKITKRGQNVTFRCDPISEHNRLYWYRQTLGQGPEFLTYFQNEAQLEKSRLLSDRFSAERPKGSFSTLEIQRTEQGDSAMYLCASSIQTVTYGYTFGSGTRLTVV.

This clonotype was recorded only once. The rearrangement uses TRBV20-1 and TRBJ2-7; no reliable D call. The CDR3 is 13 amino acids. The V and J ends lost 1 base and 2 bases respectively, with 9 bases between them. Germline CDR1 DFQATT, CDR2 SNEGSKA (reference sequence). The CDR3 loop reads CSARVPGTYEQYF. CDR3 sequence (DNA): TGCAGTGCTAGAGTTCCAGGAACCTACGAGCAGTACTTC.

The chain is built from TRBV4-1 and TRBJ2-5; D ambiguous. V was clipped by 0 bases and J by 7 bases, with 9 bases between them. This CDR3 spans 13 amino acids. From germline, CDR1 is MGHRA and CDR2 YSYEKL. CDR3 DNA sequence: TGCGCCAGCAGCCAAGATGCTCGGGCGACCCAGTACTTC. This encodes CASSQDARATQYF.

This clonotype turned up a few times. The genes are TRBV20-1 and TRBJ1-2; D may be TRBD1 (6 bases). Looked up from germline, CDR1 is DFQATT and CDR2 is SNEGSKA (reference sequence). Trimming removed 0 bases at V and 9 bases at J, with 17 bases between. The CDR3 sequence is 14 residues long. In DNA form, the CDR3 reads TGCAGTGCTAGAGAGACGACAGGCGCCCTAAGCTACACCTTC. Protein product: CSARETTGALSYTF.

The chain links TRBV6-1 to TRBJ2-7, with 10 bases lining up with TRBD2. The germline V gene has CDR1 MNHNS and CDR2 SASEGT. CDR3 length: 15 amino acids. V lost 6 bases, J lost 4 bases, and 9 bases stayed unmatched. The CDR3 DNA follows: TGTGCCAGCAGCCTAGGGGCTAGCGGGGGATACGAGCAGTACTTC. Translation gives CASSLGASGGYEQYF.

This clonotype has a handful of counts. This chain uses TRBV5-1 with TRBJ1-1; TRBD1 aligns across 8 bases. Germline V gene data show CDR1 as SGHRS and CDR2 as YFSETQ. Trimming took 4 bases from V and 5 from J; bases not matched to a gene: 7. This CDR3 spans 14 amino acids. The CDR3 region is CASSSGQGGTEAFF. The CDR3, as DNA: TGCGCCAGCAGCAGTGGACAGGGTGGAACTGAAGCTTTCTTT.

As regards this clonotype: One end of the junction varies from germline; a read error may be responsible. This sequence joins TRBV5-1 and TRBJ1-4, with D tentatively TRBD1 (6 bases). CDR3 size: 14 residues. CDR1 is SGHRS, CDR2 YFSETQ, per germline. The CDR3: CASSSGQKFEKLLF. The CDR3 DNA sequence: TGCGCCAGCAGCTCCGGACAGAAATTTGAAAAACTGCTTTTT.

The sample holds a few counts of this clonotype. The chain carries TRBV20-1 and TRBJ2-7, with a tentative D call TRBD2 (5 bases). The V gene lost 6 bases and the J gene lost 3 bases, with 9 bases spanning the gap. In germline, CDR1 is DFQATT, CDR2 SNEGSKA (reference sequence). The CDR3 is made up of 11 amino acids. The CDR3 loop is CSAGGLYEQYF. CDR3 DNA sequence: TGCAGTGCCGGCGGACTCTACGAGCAGTACTTC.

The CDR3 DNA is TGCGCCAGCAGCATAACAGGGCAGGGGCCCCAGCATTTT. Amino acid sequence: CASSITGQGPQHF. This rearrangement joins TRBV5-1 to TRBJ1-5, with a weak D call TRBD1 (6 bases). CDR1 and CDR2 (germline): SGHRS, YFSETQ. The CDR3 loop spans 13 amino acids. Between the trimmed V and J ends, which lost 4 bases and 9 bases, there was a span of 14 bases.

This sequence joins TRBV4-2 and TRBJ1-4; D unresolved. The CDR3 sequence is 16 residues long. Germline CDR1 is LGHNA and CDR2 is YNFKEQ. Trimming cost V 1 base and J 0 bases, with 9 bases left between them. CDR3 DNA: TGTGCCAGCAGCCAAGGACTCTCCGCAACTAATGAAAAACTGTTTTTT. It encodes CASSQGLSATNEKLFF.

As concerns this clonotype: The junction departs from germline at one end; a sequencing error may be responsible. This chain's CDR3 is CASSEERYEQNF. As DNA, the CDR3 is TGTGCCAGCAGCGAAGAGCGGTACGAGCAGAACTTC. The rearrangement joins TRBV7-3 to TRBJ2-7; weak D call: TRBD2 (5 bases). The germline gives CDR1 SGHTA, CDR2 FQGTGA. This CDR3 has 12 residues.

This chain uses TRBV29-1 with TRBJ2-7; no reliable D call. CDR1 is SQVTM and CDR2 is ANQGSEA in the germline V gene. Trimming pared 4 bases from V and 7 bases from J, leaving 20 bases between. This CDR3 is 14 amino acids long. CDR3 sequence (DNA): TGCAGCGTTGCCTCCCGCACTACAAGCTATGAGCAGTACTTC. This sequence encodes CSVASRTTSYEQYF.

The chain is built from TRBV6-1 and TRBJ2-3; TRBD2 aligns across 7 bases. CDR1 and CDR2 (germline): MNHNS, SASEGT. This CDR3 has 15 amino acids. V shed 5 bases, J shed 2 bases, and the junction held 7 bases outside the gene matches. CDR3 DNA sequence: TGTGCCAGCAGTTACTCGCGGGGGAACACAGATACGCAGTATTTT. It yields the protein CASSYSRGNTDTQYF.

V usage is TRBV6-5 and J usage is TRBJ2-1; TRBD2 is a possible D gene (6 bases). The CDR3 runs 13 residues. CDR1 MNHEY and CDR2 SVGAGI come from the germline V gene. Between the trimmed V and J ends, which lost 4 bases and 5 bases, there was a span of 9 bases. The CDR3 DNA is TGTGCCAGCAGTTTCCGACTAGACAATGAGCAGTTCTTC. Its protein is CASSFRLDNEQFF.

The genes are TRBV20-1 and TRBJ1-1; D unclear. Germline CDR1 DFQATT, CDR2 SNEGSKA (reference sequence). Trimming removed 3 bases at V and 1 base at J, with 12 bases between. This CDR3 spans 14 amino acids. CDR3 in amino acids: CSASGLAANTEAFF. CDR3 in DNA: TGCAGTGCTAGTGGTTTAGCGGCGAACACTGAAGCTTTCTTT.

This clonotype showed up just a few times. V and J are TRBV7-9 and TRBJ2-7, with D possibly being TRBD1 (5 bases). The CDR3 spans 11 residues. CDR1 SEHNR and CDR2 FQNEAQ come from the germline V gene (reference sequence). The V end lost 6 bases, the J end lost 5 bases, and 8 bases lay between the germline ends. In DNA form, the CDR3 reads TGTGCCAGCAGTAGGGGTAACGAGCAGTACTTC. Translated: CASSRGNEQYF.

This clonotype was seen a handful of times. This chain links TRBV12-3 or TRBV12-4 with TRBJ2-7, with TRBD1 identical over 10 bases. Trimming at V came to 5 bases and at J to 3 bases, leaving 4 bases not matched to a gene. The length of the CDR3 is 14 residues. The CDR3, as DNA: TGTGCCAGCAGTATAGGACAGGGGGGCTACGAGCAGTACTTC. Residues: CASSIGQGGYEQYF.

CDR3 DNA: TGTGCCAGCAGCACGGACAGAGGCTACGAGCAGTACTTC. It encodes CASSTDRGYEQYF. The chain is built from TRBV7-3 and TRBJ2-7; possible D gene TRBD1, 6 bases. Germline CDR1 and CDR2: SGHTA and FQGTGA. The V end was cut by 5 bases, the J end by 3 bases, with 11 bases between. CDR3 length: 13 amino acids. The full variable domain, in which reference TRBV7-3 and TRBJ2-7 provide the parts outside the CDR3, is GAGVSQTPSNKVTEKGKYVELRCDPISGHTALYWYRQSLGQGPEFLIYFQGTGAADDSGLPNDRFFAVRPEGSVSTLKIQRTERGDSAVYLCASSTDRGYEQYFGPGTRLTVT.

This clonotype was detected only a few times. The chain recombines TRBV6-2 or TRBV6-3 with TRBJ2-5, with 9 positions matching TRBD1. The CDR3 runs 15 residues. V gave up 5 bases and J gave up 2 bases; unmatched junction bases: 6. The germline V gene encodes CDR1 MNHEY and CDR2 SVGEGT. CDR3 sequence reads: CASSTGQGYQETQYF. The CDR3 bases are TGTGCCAGCAGTACGGGACAGGGATATCAAGAGACCCAGTACTTC.

A remark on this clonotype: The DNA is omitted, as the CDR3 cannot be located on it reliably, and the CDR3 follows TCRdb's listing. The V gene is TRBV20-1, the J gene TRBJ1-2; the table's D call TRBD1 went unverified against the DNA. The CDR3 has 13 residues if both end residues are counted. Germline values: CDR1 DFQATT, CDR2 SNEGSKA (reference sequence). The CDR3 protein is CSADRTGYYGCTF.

This clonotype has only a few counts. The CDR3 region has the DNA TGTGCCAGCAGCTTTCGTGCCGGCCTTCGGGAGCAGTACTTC. This codes for CASSFRAGLREQYF. The V gene is TRBV5-6, the J gene TRBJ2-7; no clear D. Germline V CDR1 and CDR2: SGHDT, YYEEEE. V was clipped by 2 bases and J by 7 bases, with 16 bases between them. CDR3 size: 14 residues.

The chain has TRBV5-6 and TRBJ1-1; 7 bases are a match to TRBD1. V was pared by 4 bases and J by 4 bases, with 13 bases of the junction left unmatched. The CDR3 totals 16 residues. CDR1 is SGHDT and CDR2 is YYEEEE in the germline V gene. CDR3 sequence reads: CASSPRQGGIGTEAFF. Here the CDR3 DNA reads TGTGCCAGCAGCCCTAGACAGGGAGGTATCGGCACTGAAGCTTTCTTT.

Note on this clonotype: Given a much more abundant clone one base away, this may be a read error. The chain combines TRBV5-1 with TRBJ2-2; tentatively, D is TRBD1 (6 bases). CDR3 size: 13 residues. CDR1 and CDR2 from the germline V gene are SGHRS and YFSETQ. This chain's CDR3 is CASRPQGSGELSF. The CDR3 nucleotides are TGCGCCAGCAGGCCACAGGGATCCGGGGAGCTGTCTTTT.

This clonotype has more than one count but fewer than ten. The genes are TRBV5-1 and TRBJ1-2; 12 bases map to TRBD1. The V gene end was trimmed by 7 bases and the J gene end by 6 bases; junction bases not matched to a gene: 4. Per germline, CDR1 SGHRS and CDR2 YFSETQ. The CDR3 loop spans 13 amino acids. CDR3 bases: TGCGCCAGCCGTGGGACAGGGGGCGATGGCTACACCTTC. Protein sequence: CASRGTGGDGYTF.